The clone carrying this TCR beta chain was detected ten times or more. Antigen: not known. The V segment lost 3 bases and the J segment 4 bases; nucleotides outside the gene matches: 9. Germline CDR1 is LNHNV and CDR2 is YYDKDF (reference sequence). This CDR3 comprises 16 residues. This entry is derived from a study of T cell repertoires in cytomegalovirus infection. Each CDR3 protein gets one entry after TCRdb re-called the reads with MiXCR. The data hold some 71,000 distinct CDR3 sequences, with about 29% observed a single time. The rearrangement joins TRBV15 to TRBJ2-7; 10 positions agree with TRBD2. This clonotype was sampled from a human donor in good health (CMV status not recorded). Some clones in this sample may be carry-over from other donors' samples. The source material was CD8+ T cells from cultured PBMCs, sampled from culture after CMV antigen stimulation. CDR3 sequence (DNA): TGTGCCACCAGCAGCGGGGGTCTAGCGGGAGTGTACGAGCAGTACTTC. It is translated as CATSSGGLAGVYEQYF.